The sequence of this TCR beta chain was determined in a study of blood T cell repertoires in COVID-19. Study-level background: Material from acute and convalescent COVID-19 was sourced from the United States, Italy and Spain. From T cells, B-cell-depleted T cells, or PBMCs came the material, which was cDNA or gDNA.

This CDR3 contains 15 residues. Germline CDR1 MGHRA, CDR2 YSYEKL. V lost 6 bases, J lost 4 bases, and 12 bases stayed unmatched. Authors' processing steps: Estimated nucleated cell counts came from reference gene primer amplification. Clones were sequenced by immunoSEQ multiplex PCR, and TCRdb holds only the in-frame ones, with some missing. That table gives V, J and clone size, and the DNA gave D and trimming. The sample records a few hundred thousand clones, 75% to 85% being singletons. This clone was observed once. Those enrolled in Seattle joined during active infection and were followed longitudinally afterward.

This receptor was identified in a woman in her 30s with COVID-19, enrolled during active disease. This chain uses TRBV4-1 with TRBJ2-7, with TRBD2 matching 7 bases. Sequencing was performed on peripheral blood. DNA for the CDR3: TGCGCCAGCAGTCTCATCGCAGCGGGGAGATACGAGCAGTACTTC. It encodes CASSLIAAGRYEQYF.